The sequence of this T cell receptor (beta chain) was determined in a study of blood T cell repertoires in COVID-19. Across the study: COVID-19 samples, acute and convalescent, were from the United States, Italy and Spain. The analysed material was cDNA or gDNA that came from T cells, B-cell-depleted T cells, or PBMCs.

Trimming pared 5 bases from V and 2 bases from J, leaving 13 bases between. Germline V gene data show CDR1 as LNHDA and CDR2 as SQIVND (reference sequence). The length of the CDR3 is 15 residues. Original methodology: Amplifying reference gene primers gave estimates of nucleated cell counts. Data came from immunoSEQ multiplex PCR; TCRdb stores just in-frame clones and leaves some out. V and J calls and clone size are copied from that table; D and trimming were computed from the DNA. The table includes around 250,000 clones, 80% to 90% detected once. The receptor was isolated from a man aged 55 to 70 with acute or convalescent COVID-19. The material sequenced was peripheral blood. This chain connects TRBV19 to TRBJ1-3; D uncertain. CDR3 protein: CASSEQRAAGNTIYF. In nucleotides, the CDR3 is TGTGCCAGTAGTGAGCAGCGGGCGGCTGGAAACACCATATATTTT.